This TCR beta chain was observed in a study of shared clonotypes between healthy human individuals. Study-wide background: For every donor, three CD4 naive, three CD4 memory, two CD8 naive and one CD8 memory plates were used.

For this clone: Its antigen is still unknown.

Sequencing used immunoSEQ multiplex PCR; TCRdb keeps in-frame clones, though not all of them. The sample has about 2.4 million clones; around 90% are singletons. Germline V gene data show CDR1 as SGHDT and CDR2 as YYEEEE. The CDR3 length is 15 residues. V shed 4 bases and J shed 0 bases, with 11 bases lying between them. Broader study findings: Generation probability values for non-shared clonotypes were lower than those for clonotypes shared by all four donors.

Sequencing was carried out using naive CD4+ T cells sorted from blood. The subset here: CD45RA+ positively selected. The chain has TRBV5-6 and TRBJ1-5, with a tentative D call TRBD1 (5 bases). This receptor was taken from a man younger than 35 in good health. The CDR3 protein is CASSLGRYSNQPQHF. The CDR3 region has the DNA TGTGCCAGCAGCCTGGGACGGTATAGCAATCAGCCCCAGCATTTT.